Below are 22 T cell receptor beta chains sequenced from a single sample in a study of cytomegalovirus exposure and HLA in healthy donors. The PCR ran on 60 Vbeta and 13 Jbeta primers. This table comes from immunoSEQ multiplex PCR, and its TCRdb copy is limited to in-frame clones, with some not included. This table holds 65,000 to 70,000 clones, about 73% found once. The source material was PBMCs. The receptors shown here come from a woman aged 25-40 years in good health and CMV-seronegative.

For this clone: Sequence at one end of the junction differs from germline and may be a read error. J is TRBJ2-2 and V is TRBV2; 7 nucleotides align to TRBD2. CDR1 is SNHLY, CDR2 FYNNEI, per germline. CDR3 length equals 13 residues. CDR3 sequence reads: CVSLGGSTGELFF. In nucleotides, the CDR3 is TGTGTCAGCCTGGGGGGGTCCACCGGGGAGCTGTTTTTT.

The CDR3 here is CASSLAGGGASDTQYF. CDR3 sequence (DNA): TGCGCCAGCAGCTTGGCCGGCGGGGGGGCCTCAGATACGCAGTATTTT. The chain links TRBV5-1 to TRBJ2-3; 9 bases line up with TRBD2. The CDR3 spans 16 residues. The J segment lost 4 bases and the V segment lost 0 bases, leaving 6 bases of the junction unmatched. Per germline, CDR1 SGHRS and CDR2 YFSETQ.

J is TRBJ1-1 and V is TRBV7-8, with 7 bases aligning to TRBD1. The CDR3 totals 15 residues. Germline CDR1 and CDR2: SGHVS and FQNEAQ. Germline trimming cut 0 bases from V and 5 bases from J; bases unmatched to any gene: 6. CDR3 sequence (DNA): TGTGCCAGCAGCTTAGCTGACAGGGTATGGACTGAAGCTTTCTTT. This gives the protein CASSLADRVWTEAFF.

The genes are TRBV2 and TRBJ2-1, with TRBD2 matching 7 bases. The V segment lost 4 bases and the J segment 6 bases; nucleotides outside the gene matches: 6. This CDR3 region has 14 residues. From germline, CDR1 is SNHLY and CDR2 FYNNEI. CDR3 sequence reads: CASSGSSGGNEQFF. The CDR3 DNA reads TGTGCCAGCAGTGGGTCTAGCGGTGGCAATGAGCAGTTCTTC. Full variable domain (rest looked up from reference TRBV2 and TRBJ2-1): EPEVTQTPSHQVTQMGQEVILRCVPISNHLYFYWYRQILGQKVEFLVSFYNNEISEKSEIFDDQFSVERPDGSNFTLKIRSTKLEDSAMYFCASSGSSGGNEQFFGPGTRLTVL.

The gene calls are TRBV5-8 and TRBJ1-2; TRBD1 matches at 8 bases. This CDR3 region has 13 residues. V was clipped by 4 bases and J by 4 bases; unmatched bases: 3. Germline lookup yields CDR1 SGHTS and CDR2 YDEGEE. Written as DNA, the CDR3 is TGTGCCAGCAGCCGCGGACAGGGCTATGGCTACACCTTC. It is translated as CASSRGQGYGYTF. The entire variable domain, with the rest obtained from reference TRBV5-8 and TRBJ1-2, is as follows: EAGVTQSPTHLIKTRGQQATLRCSPISGHTSVYWYQQALGLGLQFLLWYDEGEERNRGNFPPRFSGRQFPNYSSELNVNALELEDSALYLCASSRGQGYGYTFGSGTRLTVV.

This clone has only a few counts. Here the CDR3 reads CATTGSENTEAFF. The CDR3 nucleotides are TGCGCCACCACAGGGTCGGAGAACACTGAAGCTTTCTTT. J is TRBJ1-1 and V is TRBV5-1, with TRBD1 as a possible D gene (6 bases). Trimming removed 9 bases from V and 1 base from J, with 13 bases in between. Germline CDR1 reads SGHRS; CDR2 reads YFSETQ. The CDR3 has 13 residues.

The rearrangement links TRBV19 to TRBJ2-5; D is unclear. The V and J ends lost 3 bases and 1 base respectively, with 6 bases between them. The CDR3 runs to 13 residues. Germline CDR1 and CDR2: LNHDA and SQIVND (reference sequence). The CDR3 spells CASSILVQETQYF. As DNA, the CDR3 is TGTGCCAGTAGTATCCTAGTCCAAGAGACCCAGTACTTC.

V gene TRBV19 combines with J gene TRBJ2-1; 10 bases line up with TRBD2. The CDR3 runs 16 residues. The germline gives CDR1 LNHDA, CDR2 SQIVND (reference sequence). V trimming: 6 bases; J trimming: 3 bases; junction bases outside the gene matches: 8. CDR3 region: CASSLSLAGDYNEQFF. In DNA form, the CDR3 reads TGTGCCAGTAGCCTTAGCCTAGCGGGGGACTACAATGAGCAGTTCTTC.

V gene TRBV7-3 combines with J gene TRBJ1-1; perhaps TRBD1 as D (6 bases). Trimming left V 5 bases short and J 11 bases short, with 18 bases between. The CDR3 sequence is 13 residues long. CDR1 is SGHTA, CDR2 FQGTGA, per germline. In DNA form, the CDR3 reads TGTGCCAGCAGCGCCCGGTTACAGGGAGTCGCTTTCTTT. Translated: CASSARLQGVAFF.

This clone was seen more than once but under ten times. The rearrangement joins TRBV4-3 to TRBJ1-1; D unclear. V was trimmed by 2 bases and J by 4 bases, leaving 8 bases between them. The CDR3 has 13 residues. Germline CDR1 is LGHNA and CDR2 is YSLEER. The CDR3, as DNA: TGCGCCAGCAGCCAACAGCGGGGCACTGAAGCTTTCTTT. It encodes CASSQQRGTEAFF.

CDR3 bases: TGTGCCAGCTCTGTGGGCTTGGACAGCTCTGAAGCTTTCTTT. This encodes CASSVGLDSSEAFF. The chain is built from TRBV11-3 and TRBJ1-1; TRBD1 is a possible D gene (6 bases). Germline V CDR1 and CDR2: SGHNT, YENEEA. The V and J ends lost 8 bases and 6 bases respectively, with 19 bases between them. The CDR3 is made up of 14 amino acids.

This clone was recorded once. This chain uses TRBV27 with TRBJ1-6, with D possibly being TRBD1 (5 bases). The CDR3 is 13 residues long. Germline V CDR1 and CDR2: MNHEY, SMNVEV (reference sequence). The V gene lost 5 bases and the J gene lost 13 bases, with 15 bases spanning the gap. The CDR3 DNA reads as TGTGCCAGCAGTCCCCGGCCCAGGGCCCCCCTCCACTTT. It encodes CASSPRPRAPLHF.

The chain links TRBV21-1 to TRBJ2-3; TRBD1, the table's D call, lacks a check against the DNA. TRBV21-1 has pseudogene status. The CDR3 extends over 14 amino acids. CDR3 bases: TGTGCCAGCATCCCGACAGGGGGCTTAGGTACGCAGTATTTT. Protein product: CASIPTGGLGTQYF.

The chain has TRBV7-2 and TRBJ1-1, with D possibly being TRBD1 (6 bases). With 6 bases removed from V and 4 bases from J, the gap between germline ends came to 15 bases. The CDR3 has 14 amino acids. Germline CDR1 reads SGHTA; CDR2 reads FQGNSA. CDR3 DNA sequence: TGTGCCAGCAGGGGGCAGGGGATCGCCACTGAAGCTTTCTTT. Its protein product is CASRGQGIATEAFF.

Only a few counts were recorded for this clone. The rearrangement uses TRBV9 and TRBJ1-1, with D uncertain. CDR3 size: 14 residues. The germline CDR1 and CDR2 sequences are SGDLS and YYNGEE. V shed 6 bases and J shed 5 bases, with 17 bases lying between them. The CDR3 spells CASTPPGGMTEAFF. The CDR3 DNA reads as TGTGCCAGCACCCCTCCCGGAGGTATGACTGAAGCTTTCTTT.

The V call is TRBV4-1, the J call TRBJ2-7; 11 nucleotides agree with TRBD2. CDR3 length: 16 amino acids. Germline V gene sequence: CDR1 MGHRA, CDR2 YSYEKL. V dropped 0 bases and J dropped 3; count of bases not matched to a gene: 4. CDR3 in amino acids: CASSQDVGTSGYEQYF. The CDR3 DNA reads TGCGCCAGCAGCCAAGATGTGGGGACTAGCGGCTACGAGCAGTACTTC.

The rearrangement uses TRBV28 and TRBJ2-5; 9 bases fit TRBD2. Germline CDR1 is MDHEN and CDR2 is SYDVKM. The trim removed 5 bases at V and 5 bases at J, leaving 9 bases unmatched. The CDR3 consists of 15 residues. The CDR3: CASSTAGGQDETQYF. CDR3 nucleotides: TGTGCCAGCAGTACGGCGGGGGGGCAGGATGAGACCCAGTACTTC.

V is TRBV28 and J is TRBJ1-5, with D possibly matching TRBD1 (5 bases). The CDR3 spans 14 residues. The germline gives CDR1 MDHEN, CDR2 SYDVKM. V lost 3 bases and J lost 4, with 10 bases in between. The CDR3 protein is CASSFGHLNQPQHF. The CDR3 bases are TGTGCCAGCAGTTTTGGACATCTAAATCAGCCCCAGCATTTT. The whole variable domain, filled in from reference TRBV28 and TRBJ1-5, reads DVKVTQSSRYLVKRTGEKVFLECVQDMDHENMFWYRQDPGLGLRLIYFSYDVKMKEKGDIPEGYSVSREKKERFSLILESASTNQTSMYLCASSFGHLNQPQHFGDGTRLSIL.

V and J are TRBV27 and TRBJ2-1; D is undetermined. Trimming cost V 2 bases and J 10 bases, with 6 bases left between them. The CDR3 runs to 11 residues. Looked up from germline, CDR1 is MNHEY and CDR2 is SMNVEV (reference sequence). The CDR3 nucleotides read TGTGCCAGCAGTTTAGGAGTAGAGCAGTTCTTC. Translating gives CASSLGVEQFF.

This clone was counted a few times. The chain is built from TRBV6-5 and TRBJ2-7, with a weak D call TRBD1 (5 bases). Germline CDR1 is MNHEY and CDR2 is SVGAGI. CDR3 length equals 14 residues. The ends were cut back, 0 bases at V and 3 bases at J, with 9 bases in the middle. CDR3 nucleotide sequence: TGTGCCAGCAGTTACTCGACAGACCTCTACGAGCAGTACTTC. It codes for CASSYSTDLYEQYF.

This sequence joins TRBV28 and TRBJ1-1; 8 positions match TRBD1. The CDR3 is made up of 15 amino acids. CDR1 is MDHEN and CDR2 is SYDVKM in the germline V gene. V lost 5 bases, J lost 6 bases, and 11 bases stayed unmatched. CDR3 in amino acids: CASSPTSTGAPEAFF. In nucleotides, the CDR3 is TGTGCCAGCAGTCCGACCTCGACAGGGGCTCCTGAAGCTTTCTTT.

This clone has a single count. V is TRBV19 and J is TRBJ1-4; D is undetermined. Germline V gives CDR1 LNHDA, CDR2 SQIVND (reference sequence). CDR3 size: 14 residues. V dropped 2 bases and J dropped 10 bases, with 14 bases sitting between them. This CDR3 reads CASSISTESGKLFF. CDR3 DNA: TGTGCCAGTAGTATATCCACGGAGTCCGGAAAACTGTTTTTT. The full variable domain, its missing parts supplied by reference TRBV19 and TRBJ1-4, is DGGITQSPKYLFRKEGQNVTLSCEQNLNHDAMYWYRQDPGQGLRLIYYSQIVNDFQKGDIAEGYSVSREKKESFPLTVTSAQKNPTAFYLCASSISTESGKLFFGSGTQLSVL.